The clone carrying this TCR beta chain was seen a handful of times. Seattle patients were enrolled while actively infected and followed longitudinally. In the original analysis: Estimated nucleated cell counts came from reference gene primer amplification. Data came from immunoSEQ multiplex PCR; TCRdb stores just in-frame clones and leaves some out. The DNA gave D and trimming, while V, J and clone size come from that table. The sample includes 300,000 to 400,000 clones, 70% to 90% of them seen just once. The sample is drawn from a study of blood T cell repertoires in COVID-19. Across the whole study: The United States, Italy and Spain provided the acute and convalescent COVID-19 samples. T cells, B-cell-depleted T cells, or PBMCs supplied cDNA or gDNA.

This CDR3 has 14 residues. The junction had 4 bases not matched to a gene; V was cut back by 5 bases and J by 0 bases. Germline values: CDR1 DFQATT, CDR2 SNEGSKA (reference sequence). The gene calls are TRBV20-1 and TRBJ1-3, with 7 bases fitting TRBD1. The sample consisted of peripheral blood. The sequence was collected from a woman aged 60-70 years with COVID-19, enrolled during active disease. The CDR3 region is CSAGDRVSGNTIYF. The CDR3 DNA sequence: TGCAGTGCTGGTGACAGGGTCTCTGGAAACACCATATATTTT.